Listed here are 9 T cell receptor beta chains from one sample, sequenced in a study of shared clonotypes between healthy human individuals. Data came from immunoSEQ multiplex PCR; TCRdb stores just in-frame clones and leaves some out. The repertoire holds hundreds of thousands of clones, with 90% to 96% as singletons. The sequenced sample was naive CD4+ T cells sorted from blood. This sample's subset: CD45RA+ positively selected. These receptors all come from a woman aged 30 to 39 in good health.

This chain uses TRBV30 with TRBJ1-2; no reliable D call. Trimming shortened V by 1 base and J by 0 bases, and 6 bases separated the two germline ends. CDR3 length equals 13 residues. Germline loops: CDR1 GTSNPN, CDR2 SVGIG (reference sequence). CDR3 sequence reads: CAWSGPANYGYTF. In nucleotides, the CDR3 is TGTGCCTGGAGTGGACCCGCTAACTATGGCTACACCTTC.

The chain is built from TRBV25-1 and TRBJ2-7; 7 bases agree with TRBD2. CDR1 and CDR2 (germline): MGHDK, SYGVNS. Germline trimming cut 4 bases from V and 0 bases from J; bases unmatched to any gene: 12. The CDR3 totals 17 residues. CDR3 DNA: TGTGCCAGCAGTGGGGGCCCCGGGACTACCGGCTCCTACGAGCAGTACTTC. It codes for CASSGGPGTTGSYEQYF.

This chain joins TRBV4-2 and TRBJ2-1, with 9 bases that match TRBD2. This CDR3 comprises 17 residues. The J segment lost 4 bases and the V segment lost 3 bases, leaving 10 bases of the junction unmatched. Germline assignment: CDR1 LGHNA and CDR2 YNFKEQ. The CDR3 nucleotides read TGTGCCAGCAGCCATGCTGAAGAAGCGGGAGGATACAATGAGCAGTTCTTC. The encoded protein is CASSHAEEAGGYNEQFF.

V and J are TRBV6-5 and TRBJ2-5; D is perhaps TRBD1 (6 bases). The DNA end is more similar to TRBJ2-7, so the J call may be wrong. This CDR3 has 15 amino acids. Per germline, CDR1 MNHEY and CDR2 SVGAGI. The CDR3 DNA is TGTGCCAGCTGGCCCTACCAGGGGTGGCACTACGAGCAGTACTTC. It encodes CASWPYQGWHYEQYF.

This chain joins TRBV28 and TRBJ1-2; 12 positions agree with TRBD1. V was clipped by 5 bases and J by 3 bases; unmatched bases: 13. Germline values: CDR1 MDHEN, CDR2 SYDVKM. The CDR3 length is 18 residues. For the CDR3, the DNA is TGTGCCAGCAGTCCCCCGAAGGGGACAGGGGGCAGAGACTATGGCTACACCTTC. It specifies CASSPPKGTGGRDYGYTF.

The chain recombines TRBV11-2 with TRBJ2-1; the D is unclear. This CDR3 is 14 amino acids long. Trimming removed 5 bases from V and 4 bases from J, with 12 bases in between. The germline CDR1 and CDR2 sequences are SGHAT and FQNNGV. CDR3: CASSPTRGYNEQFF. DNA for the CDR3: TGTGCCAGCAGCCCCACCCGCGGATACAATGAGCAGTTCTTC.

The V call is TRBV18, the J call TRBJ1-5, with D unresolved. The V end lost 1 base, the J end lost 3 bases, and 7 bases lay between the germline ends. This CDR3 comprises 14 residues. In germline, CDR1 is KGHSH, CDR2 LQKENI. For the CDR3, the DNA is TGTGCCAGCTCACCACTGAAGGACAATCAGCCCCAGCATTTT. It encodes CASSPLKDNQPQHF.

V is TRBV9 and J is TRBJ2-2; TRBD2 aligns across 15 bases. The V gene's germline CDR1 is SGDLS and CDR2 YYNGEE. Trimming cost V 5 bases and J 5 bases; bases outside gene matches: 4. This CDR3 region has 16 residues. The CDR3 is CASRKGLAGGTGELFF. As DNA, the CDR3 is TGTGCCAGCAGGAAGGGACTAGCGGGAGGAACCGGGGAGCTGTTTTTT. Filled out from reference TRBV9 and TRBJ2-2, the complete variable domain reads DSGVTQTPKHLITATGQRVTLRCSPRSGDLSVYWYQQSLDQGLQFLIQYYNGEERAKGNILERFSAQQFPDLHSELNLSSLELGDSALYFCASRKGLAGGTGELFFGEGSRLTVL.

DNA of the CDR3: TGCGCCAGCAGCCAAGTCAGGATGCAGGGAAATTCACCCCTCCACTTT. This translates into CASSQVRMQGNSPLHF. V usage is TRBV4-1 and J usage is TRBJ1-6; possibly TRBD1 for D (5 bases). This CDR3 is built from 16 residues. Germline V gene lookup returns CDR1 MGHRA and CDR2 YSYEKL. V lost 1 base and J 7 bases, leaving 14 bases between the germline ends.